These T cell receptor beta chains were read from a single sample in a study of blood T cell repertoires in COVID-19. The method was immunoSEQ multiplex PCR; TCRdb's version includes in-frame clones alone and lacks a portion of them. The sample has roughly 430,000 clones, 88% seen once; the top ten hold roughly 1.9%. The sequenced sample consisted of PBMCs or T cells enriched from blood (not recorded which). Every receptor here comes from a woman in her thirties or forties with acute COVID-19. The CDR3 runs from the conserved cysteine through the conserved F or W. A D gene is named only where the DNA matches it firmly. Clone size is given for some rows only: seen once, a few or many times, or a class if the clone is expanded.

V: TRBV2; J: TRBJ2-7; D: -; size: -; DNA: TGTGCCAGCAGTGATAACGGCTCCTACGAGCAGTACTTC; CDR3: CASSDNGSYEQYF
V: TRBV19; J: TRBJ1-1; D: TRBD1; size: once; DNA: TGTGCCAGTAGCAGGGACAGACGGAACACTGAAGCTTTCTTT; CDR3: CASSRDRRNTEAFF
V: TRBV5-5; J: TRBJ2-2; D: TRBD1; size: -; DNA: TGTGCCAGCAGCTTGGGGGACAGGGTCCGCACCGGGGAGCTGTTTTTT; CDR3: CASSLGDRVRTGELFF
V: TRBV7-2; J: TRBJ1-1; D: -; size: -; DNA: TGTGCCAGCAGCTTCACAGGGTGGAACACTGAAGCTTTCTTT; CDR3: CASSFTGWNTEAFF
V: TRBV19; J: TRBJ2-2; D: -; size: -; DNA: TGTGCCAGTAGATCGGGATCCGGGGAGCTGTTTTTT; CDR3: CASRSGSGELFF
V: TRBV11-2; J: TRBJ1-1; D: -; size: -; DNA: TGTGCCAGCAGCTTAGTGATCCGGCCAGGTGAAGCTTTCTTT; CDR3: CASSLVIRPGEAFF
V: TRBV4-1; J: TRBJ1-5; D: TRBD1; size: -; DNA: TGCGCCAGCAGCCAAGAGCTGGGACAGGGTCACAATCAGCCCCAGCATTTT; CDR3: CASSQELGQGHNQPQHF
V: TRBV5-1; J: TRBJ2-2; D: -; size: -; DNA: TGCGCCAGCTCATCAGTTTACACCGGGGAGCTGTTTTTT; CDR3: CASSSVYTGELFF
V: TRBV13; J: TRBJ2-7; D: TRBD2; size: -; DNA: TGTGCCAGCAGCTCCCGACTAGCGGGGCTCTCCTACGAGCAGTACTTC; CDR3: CASSSRLAGLSYEQYF
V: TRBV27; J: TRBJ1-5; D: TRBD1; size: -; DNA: TGTGCCAGCTACCCGGCAGGGGGCTTCAATCAGCCCCAGCATTTT; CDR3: CASYPAGGFNQPQHF
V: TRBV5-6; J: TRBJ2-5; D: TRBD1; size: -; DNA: TGTGCCAGCAGCTTGTTAGTGACAGGGGGTCAAGAGACCCAGTACTTC; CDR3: CASSLLVTGGQETQYF
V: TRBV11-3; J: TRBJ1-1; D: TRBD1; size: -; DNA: TGTGCCAGCAGCTCGGGGACAGGGAACACTGAAGCTTTCTTT; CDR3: CASSSGTGNTEAFF
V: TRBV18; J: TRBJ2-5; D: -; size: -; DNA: TGTGCCAGCTCACCAACGAGTCTCCCAGAGACCCAGTACTTC; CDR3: CASSPTSLPETQYF